This TCR beta chain was documented in a study of CD8 T cells in ankylosing spondylitis (dated by TCRdb to the late 2010s). General notes on the study: The study set out to find disease-linked TCR variants by profiling T cell receptor beta repertoires in ankylosing spondylitis patients and healthy donors. The whole study cohort included about a hundred healthy donors and 25 ankylosing spondylitis patients. Samples of peripheral blood were taken, and for ankylosing spondylitis patients, synovial fluid was collected as well. Overall study results and their limits: According to the report, matched synovial fluid samples from ankylosing spondylitis patients were significantly enriched for the disease-linked clones. Blood from ankylosing spondylitis patients appeared to be characterized by a TCR beta motif made up of under 10 highly homologous amino acid variants. Some of the motif variants had been reported before in the synovial fluid and blood of reactive arthritis patients, a finding that suggests common disease-initiation mechanisms. The disease-linked clones showed a CD8+ phenotype and occurred at relatively low frequencies in peripheral blood.

The instrument was an Illumina HiSeq 2500. Quantitative 5'-RACE with molecular barcodes was used to prepare TCR beta libraries. As for how the authors treated the data: Disease-linked TCR variants were identified with a new computational method built on a probabilistic model of VDJ rearrangement. TCRdb redid the processing of the public reads, applying fastp at Q25 and MiXCR, and retained in-frame beta chains. Rows merge per CDR3 protein into single entries with the most common DNA and genes. These V and J calls are TCRdb output, not the study's own analysis. This sample gives about 240,000 distinct CDR3 sequences in total; over 8.5% of them show up just once. The ten largest make up about 6.8% of the sample. This clonotype came up many times. Its antigen is currently not known. No quality values exist for individual bases; no much larger clone is one base distant. The CDR3 runs 17 amino acids, cysteine and phenylalanine included. Only the CDR3 portion is preserved as DNA: 51 bases, with reading frame beginning at the first base. V is cut back by 1 base and J by 5 bases, with 10 bases in the junction unmatched. The germline V gene encodes CDR1 SGHRS and CDR2 YFSETQ.

In this chain, TRBV5-1 is recombined with TRBJ2-1, with 9 junctional bases fitting TRBD2. Sequencing used blood, either unsorted or a sorted T cell fraction (not recorded which). This TCR came from a male donor with ankylosing spondylitis or in good health (not recorded which). The DNA sequence is TGCGCCAGCAGCTTGCGAGGGAGTGGACTAGCGAACAATGAGCAGTTCTTC. This yields the protein CASSLRGSGLANNEQFF.